Following are 28 T cell receptor beta chains from one sample sequenced in a study of technical replicates of blood from several donors. Profiled with immunoSEQ multiplex PCR; TCRdb holds only in-frame clones, not every one. The sample contains 45,000 to 60,000 clones, 90% to 95% of which appear only once. Sequenced: PBMCs. Every receptor here comes from a human donor in good health. Some clones in this sample may be carry-over from other donors' samples.

This chain connects TRBV18 to TRBJ2-1; 12 bases line up with TRBD2. This CDR3 has 15 amino acids. CDR1 and CDR2 (germline): KGHSH, LQKENI. Trimming at V came to 7 bases and at J to 3 bases, leaving 4 bases not matched to a gene. The DNA for the CDR3 is TGTGCCAGCTGCCTACTAGCGGGAGGCTACAATGAGCAGTTCTTC. Translating it yields CASCLLAGGYNEQFF.

V and J are TRBV5-1 and TRBJ1-2; TRBD1 matches 8 bases. Trimming cost V 3 bases and J 4 bases; bases outside gene matches: 8. CDR3 length equals 15 residues. CDR1 and CDR2 from the germline V gene are SGHRS and YFSETQ. CDR3 loop: CASSWGAGGAYGYTF. Here the CDR3 DNA reads TGCGCCAGCAGCTGGGGGGCAGGGGGCGCCTATGGCTACACCTTC.

The chain links TRBV28 to TRBJ2-5; D perhaps matches TRBD2 (5 bases). This CDR3 contains 15 residues. V gave up 3 bases and J gave up 4 bases, with 15 bases separating them. CDR1 is MDHEN and CDR2 is SYDVKM in the germline V gene. The CDR3 loop reads CASSFGGSLIETQYF. The DNA of the CDR3 is TGTGCCAGCAGTTTTGGCGGGTCCCTGATAGAGACCCAGTACTTC.

The CDR3, as DNA: TGTGCCAGCATCCTAACAGGGGGGAGGAACAATGAGCAGTTCTTC. Encoded protein: CASILTGGRNNEQFF. The J gene is TRBJ2-1, the V gene TRBV7-2; 8 bases match TRBD1. V lost 7 bases to trimming and J lost 5 bases; unmatched junction nucleotides: 10. The CDR3 extends over 15 amino acids. Germline loops: CDR1 SGHTA, CDR2 FQGNSA.

J is TRBJ2-3 and V is TRBV7-9; 7 bases agree with TRBD1. Germline CDR1 and CDR2: SEHNR and FQNEAQ (reference sequence). The CDR3 contains 14 residues. Trimming at V came to 4 bases and at J to 2 bases, leaving 3 bases not matched to a gene. The CDR3 loop is CASSSQGITDTQYF. The CDR3 DNA reads as TGTGCCAGCAGCTCACAGGGGATCACAGATACGCAGTATTTT.

This sequence joins TRBV18 and TRBJ2-6; D unresolved. The CDR3 length is 17 residues. The germline V and J ends were trimmed by 2 bases and 2 bases, with 13 bases remaining between them. Germline V CDR1 and CDR2: KGHSH, LQKENI. Here the CDR3 DNA reads TGTGCCAGCTCACCAAACAGCCCCACAGCTGGGGCCAACGTCCTGACTTTC. This translates into CASSPNSPTAGANVLTF.

The V and J genes are TRBV13 and TRBJ2-6, with 13 bases matching TRBD2. V trimming: 5 bases; J trimming: 2 bases; junction bases outside the gene matches: 6. This CDR3 spans 18 amino acids. Germline assignment: CDR1 PRHDT and CDR2 FYEKMQ (reference sequence). The CDR3 DNA reads TGTGCCAGCAGCCGCCCGACTAGCGGGAGGACTGGGGCCAACGTCCTGACTTTC. Its translation is CASSRPTSGRTGANVLTF.

The chain is built from TRBV5-1 and TRBJ2-7, with a possible D match to TRBD1 (6 bases). The CDR3 runs 14 residues. Trimming cost V 5 bases and J 2 bases, with 14 bases left between them. Germline CDR1 reads SGHRS; CDR2 reads YFSETQ. The CDR3 coding sequence is TGCGCCAGCAGAGGGGCCAGGGGCACCTACGAGCAGTACTTC. Translating gives CASRGARGTYEQYF.

The chain joins TRBV11-2 to TRBJ1-2; TRBD1 aligns across 7 bases. The germline CDR1 and CDR2 sequences are SGHAT and FQNNGV. V was pared by 4 bases and J by 3 bases, with 11 bases of the junction left unmatched. This CDR3 has 16 residues. The CDR3 coding sequence is TGTGCCAGCAGCTCAACCCGGGACAGAGAGGACTATGGCTACACCTTC. It encodes CASSSTRDREDYGYTF.

The chain employs TRBV5-6 and TRBJ1-2, with unresolved D. Germline V gives CDR1 SGHDT, CDR2 YYEEEE. Trimming cost V 0 bases and J 2 bases, with 11 bases left between them. The CDR3 sequence is 15 residues long. For the CDR3, the DNA is TGTGCCAGCAGCTTGGTACAGATATCCAACTATGGCTACACCTTC. It encodes CASSLVQISNYGYTF.

Here the CDR3 DNA reads TGTGCCAGCAGTATTTATGGGGGAGGGAGAGGTGAGCAGTTCTTC. As protein: CASSIYGGGRGEQFF. This chain joins TRBV7-6 and TRBJ2-1, with 7 bases matching TRBD2. The CDR3 spans 15 residues. Germline V gives CDR1 SGHVS, CDR2 FNYEAQ. After removal of 6 bases from V and 9 bases from J, the junction contained 14 bases not matched to a gene.

The chain uses TRBV10-1 and TRBJ1-1; tentatively, D is TRBD1 (6 bases). This CDR3 spans 17 amino acids. Germline V gives CDR1 WNHNN, CDR2 SYGVQD (reference sequence). V was clipped by 3 bases and J by 2 bases, with 19 bases between them. CDR3 amino acids: CASSESRGGRPNTEAFF. The CDR3 DNA follows: TGCGCCAGCAGTGAATCCCGGGGGGGCCGACCTAACACTGAAGCTTTCTTT.

The gene calls are TRBV5-6 and TRBJ1-1, with a possible D match to TRBD1 (5 bases). Trimming left V 6 bases short and J 6 bases short, with 15 bases between. The CDR3 runs 13 residues. Germline V gene data show CDR1 as SGHDT and CDR2 as YYEEEE. CDR3 DNA: TGTGCCAGCACCCCGGACCGACAGTCTGAAGCTTTCTTT. Amino acid sequence: CASTPDRQSEAFF.

The gene calls are TRBV30 and TRBJ1-2, with a possible D match to TRBD1 (6 bases). CDR3 length: 16 amino acids. The germline V gene encodes CDR1 GTSNPN and CDR2 SVGIG (reference sequence). V was trimmed by 3 bases and J by 4 bases, leaving 21 bases between them. CDR3 sequence reads: CAWRAWAMDRAYGYTF. Here the CDR3 DNA reads TGTGCCTGGAGGGCGTGGGCCATGGACAGAGCCTATGGCTACACCTTC.

The chain employs TRBV7-2 and TRBJ1-4, with a tentative D call TRBD1 (6 bases). The germline CDR1 and CDR2 sequences are SGHTA and FQGNSA. This CDR3 comprises 14 residues. Trimming took off 5 bases at V and 8 bases at J, with 15 bases between the two ends. CDR3 nucleotide sequence: TGTGCCAGCAGCCCAGGGGACCTAAGGGAAAAACTGTTTTTT. As protein: CASSPGDLREKLFF.

The chain carries TRBV5-1 and TRBJ2-5; 8 bases align to TRBD2. Losses at the gene ends were 4 bases for V and 6 bases for J; bases not matched to a gene: 11. Germline V CDR1 and CDR2: SGHRS, YFSETQ. The CDR3 loop spans 15 amino acids. The CDR3 here is CASSPLAERGKTQYF. As DNA, the CDR3 is TGCGCCAGCAGCCCGCTAGCGGAGCGGGGGAAGACCCAGTACTTC.

This clone was picked up a small number of times. The J gene is TRBJ2-7, the V gene TRBV4-1; 8 nucleotides match TRBD2. J was trimmed by 1 base and V by 5 bases; bases with no gene match: 4. This CDR3 contains 14 residues. Germline V lookup: CDR1 MGHRA, CDR2 YSYEKL. The CDR3, as DNA: TGCGCCAGCAGCGGGTTAGCGGGGTCCTACGAGCAGTACTTC. This sequence encodes CASSGLAGSYEQYF.

The chain combines TRBV5-1 with TRBJ2-1; D is undetermined. V lost 1 base and J lost 0, with 8 bases in between. The CDR3 loop spans 15 amino acids. The germline CDR1 and CDR2 sequences are SGHRS and YFSETQ. The CDR3 loop reads CASSLLVSSYNEQFF. In DNA, the CDR3 is TGCGCCAGCAGCTTGTTGGTTAGCTCCTACAATGAGCAGTTCTTC.

The chain joins TRBV6-4 to TRBJ2-7; weak D call: TRBD2 (6 bases). Germline V gives CDR1 MRHNA, CDR2 SNTAGT. The CDR3 extends over 16 amino acids. The V gene lost 6 bases and the J gene lost 5 bases, with 23 bases spanning the gap. CDR3 sequence reads: CASSPTRSGHRDEQYF. In DNA, the CDR3 is TGTGCCAGCAGCCCCACGAGGAGCGGGCATCGCGACGAGCAGTACTTC.

J is TRBJ2-1 and V is TRBV6-1; 7 nucleotides agree with TRBD1. This CDR3 contains 15 residues. After removal of 6 bases from V and 8 bases from J, the junction contained 13 bases not matched to a gene. Germline lookup yields CDR1 MNHNS and CDR2 SASEGT. CDR3 sequence: CASRLDRAPAHEQFF. The CDR3 bases are TGTGCCAGCAGGCTTGACAGGGCGCCCGCCCATGAGCAGTTCTTC.

This chain links TRBV5-1 with TRBJ1-1; 8 positions agree with TRBD1. Germline CDR1 and CDR2: SGHRS and YFSETQ. V lost 3 bases, J lost 3 bases, and 7 bases stayed unmatched. The CDR3 sequence is 15 residues long. This CDR3 is CASSSRTGIDTEAFF. The CDR3 coding sequence is TGCGCCAGCAGCTCCCGGACAGGGATCGACACTGAAGCTTTCTTT.

The rearrangement uses TRBV7-9 and TRBJ1-5; 8 nucleotides agree with TRBD1. V dropped 1 base and J dropped 2; count of bases not matched to a gene: 10. Germline V gene data show CDR1 as SEHNR and CDR2 as FQNEAQ (reference sequence). This CDR3 contains 18 residues. CDR3: CASSLVRVGQGGNQPQHF. Here the CDR3 DNA reads TGTGCCAGCAGCTTAGTCCGGGTTGGACAGGGAGGCAATCAGCCCCAGCATTTT.

The gene calls are TRBV7-3 and TRBJ1-1; D remains ambiguous. Looked up from germline, CDR1 is SGHTA and CDR2 is FQGTGA. V was pared by 6 bases and J by 3 bases, with 11 bases between. The CDR3 covers 13 residues. The CDR3 DNA is TGTGCCAGCAGTCGGTCCCGGGACACTGAAGCTTTCTTT. Amino acid sequence: CASSRSRDTEAFF.

CDR3 in amino acids: CASSLSVAGPSNYGYTF. CDR3 DNA sequence: TGTGCCAGCAGCTTATCCGTTGCGGGGCCGTCTAACTATGGCTACACCTTC. The chain combines TRBV7-9 with TRBJ1-2; D is possibly TRBD1 (5 bases). The CDR3 covers 17 residues. CDR1 is SEHNR and CDR2 is FQNEAQ in the germline V gene (reference sequence). The V and J ends lost 2 bases and 0 bases respectively, with 16 bases between them.

V is TRBV13 and J is TRBJ2-2; D is possibly TRBD1 (5 bases). The germline gives CDR1 PRHDT, CDR2 FYEKMQ (reference sequence). V was clipped by 2 bases and J by 4 bases, with 17 bases between them. The length of the CDR3 is 17 residues. CDR3 coding DNA: TGTGCCAGCAGCTTATCAGGGTTTGGTCACACCACCGGGGAGCTGTTTTTT. Protein sequence: CASSLSGFGHTTGELFF.

The V gene is TRBV6-5, the J gene TRBJ2-7; D gene unclear. V dropped 0 bases and J dropped 8 bases, with 17 bases sitting between them. This CDR3 contains 15 residues. Germline-derived CDR1 and CDR2 are MNHEY and SVGAGI. CDR3 coding DNA: TGTGCCAGCAGTTACTCCCCGACTGGCCCCGCGAAGCAGTACTTC. Residues: CASSYSPTGPAKQYF.

This chain connects TRBV7-6 to TRBJ2-1, with D possibly TRBD1 on 5 matching bases. Germline lookup yields CDR1 SGHVS and CDR2 FNYEAQ. This CDR3 spans 14 amino acids. Trimming removed 3 bases from V and 3 bases from J, with 9 bases in between. CDR3 in DNA: TGTGCCAGCAGCTTGGACAACCGCTACAATGAGCAGTTCTTC. It codes for CASSLDNRYNEQFF.

V gene TRBV21-1 combines with J gene TRBJ2-7; TRBD1 reflects the table's D call only, with no check against the DNA. TRBV21-1 represents a pseudogene. This CDR3 contains 13 residues. The CDR3 nucleotides read TGTGCCAGCAGCCGTCGCAGGGGATACGAGCAGTACTTC. Protein product: CASSRRRGYEQYF.